The clone carrying this T cell receptor beta chain was counted at least ten times. Its antigen is unknown. These data belong to a study of T cells in Graves' hyperthyroidism and ophthalmopathy. Study-wide points: Blood also contained most expanded thyroid clonotypes above 0.001.

V lost 6 bases and J lost 5; bases outside the gene matches: 7. Germline V lookup: CDR1 SGHAT, CDR2 FQDESV (reference sequence). This CDR3 spans 15 amino acids. Amplified TCR beta CDR3 regions derived from RNA transcripts. TCR CDR3 underwent first-round RT-PCR with the HTBI primer set. TCRdb reanalysed the multiplex PCR reads using MiXCR and keeps one entry per CDR3 protein. The sample comprises about 620,000 distinct CDR3 sequences, 15% to 20% of which are singletons, and less than 4.5% rests with the top ten. Stability of Graves' hyperthyroidism was defined as absent ophthalmopathy progression within 18 months. Among the patients, aged 18 to 65, hyperthyroidism was newly diagnosed and had lasted under 2 months. Isolation of PBMCs was performed on 8.5 to 10 ml fresh peripheral blood.

The chain uses TRBV11-1 and TRBJ2-1; TRBD2 agrees at 10 bases. Sequenced sample: blood. The source of this sequence is a woman aged 25 to 39 with Graves' hyperthyroidism. CDR3 in DNA: TGTGCCAGCAGTATAGCGGGAGGAAGCCACAATGAGCAGTTCTTC. The encoded protein is CASSIAGGSHNEQFF.